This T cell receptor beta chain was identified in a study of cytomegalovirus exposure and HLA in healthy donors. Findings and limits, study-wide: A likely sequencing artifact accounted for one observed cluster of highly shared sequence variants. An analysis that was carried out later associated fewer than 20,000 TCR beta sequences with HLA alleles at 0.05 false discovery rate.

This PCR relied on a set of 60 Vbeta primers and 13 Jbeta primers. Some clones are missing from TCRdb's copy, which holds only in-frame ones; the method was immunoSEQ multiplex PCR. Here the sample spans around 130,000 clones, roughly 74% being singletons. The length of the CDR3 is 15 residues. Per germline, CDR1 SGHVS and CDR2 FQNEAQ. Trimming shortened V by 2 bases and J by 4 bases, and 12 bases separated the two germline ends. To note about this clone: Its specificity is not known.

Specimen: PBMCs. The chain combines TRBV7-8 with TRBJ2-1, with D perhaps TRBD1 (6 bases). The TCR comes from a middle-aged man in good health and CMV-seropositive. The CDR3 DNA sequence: TGTGCCAGCAGCTTACGGACAGAGCCTTACAATGAGCAGTTCTTC. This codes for CASSLRTEPYNEQFF.